A single sample gave rise to the 10 T cell receptor beta chains below, sequenced in a study of T-cell memory formation after mild COVID-19. TCRdb used MiXCR to reprocess the 5' RACE reads, holding one entry per CDR3 protein. The repertoire includes over 500,000 distinct CDR3 sequences, around a sixth of them detected once, and around 7.8% sits in the top ten. Sequenced sample: PBMCs or a T cell subset sorted from them (not recorded which). These receptors all come from an adult woman who had mild COVID-19 (a few samples of this study predate the infection). Cell type and time point are not known.

This sequence joins TRBV9 and TRBJ2-7; D is possibly TRBD1 or TRBD2 (6 bases each). CDR3 length equals 14 residues. In germline, CDR1 is SGDLS, CDR2 YYNGEE. V was clipped by 0 bases and J by 5 bases, with 12 bases between them. CDR3 nucleotides: TGTGCCAGCAGCGTAGGAACGGGGGCCAACGAGCAGTACTTC. Encoded protein: CASSVGTGANEQYF.

Many counts were recorded for this clonotype. The chain employs TRBV5-1 and TRBJ1-2, with a possible D match to TRBD1 (6 bases). The CDR3 extends over 19 amino acids. CDR1 is SGHRS and CDR2 is YFSETQ in the germline V gene. Trimming cost V 0 bases and J 0 bases, with 21 bases left between them. The CDR3 DNA is TGCGCCAGCAGCTTGGGAAGCGTGGACAGACCCAGAGCTAACTATGGCTACACCTTC. This sequence encodes CASSLGSVDRPRANYGYTF.

The chain joins TRBV4-1 to TRBJ1-1, with D possibly being TRBD1 (6 bases). Germline V gives CDR1 MGHRA, CDR2 YSYEKL. Deletions cut 0 bases from V and 0 bases from J, with 11 bases between. CDR3 length equals 16 residues. The CDR3 nucleotides read TGCGCCAGCAGCCAAGATTTGGGGGGCGTGAACACTGAAGCTTTCTTT. It specifies CASSQDLGGVNTEAFF.

This chain connects TRBV4-1 to TRBJ1-4; 7 bases are a match to TRBD1. CDR3 length: 16 residues. The V and J ends lost 1 base and 6 bases, in that order; junction bases with no gene match: 8. In germline, CDR1 is MGHRA, CDR2 YSYEKL. The CDR3 DNA sequence: TGCGCCAGCAGCCAAGTCAGTGGACAGGACTATGAAAAACTGTTTTTT. Translation: CASSQVSGQDYEKLFF.

This clonotype was counted only a few times. This chain uses TRBV15 with TRBJ2-7; no definite D call. V was clipped by 0 bases and J by 5 bases, with 8 bases between them. This CDR3 has 13 amino acids. CDR1 and CDR2 (germline): LNHNV, YYDKDF (reference sequence). This chain's CDR3 is CATSRESPHEQYF. The CDR3 bases are TGTGCCACCAGCAGAGAGTCCCCCCACGAGCAGTACTTC. Complete variable domain (other parts from reference TRBV15 and TRBJ2-7): DAMVIQNPRYQVTQFGKPVTLSCSQTLNHNVMYWYQQKSSQAPKLLFHYYDKDFNNEADTPDNFQSRRPNTSFCFLDIRSPGLGDTAMYLCATSRESPHEQYFGPGTRLTVT.

The gene calls are TRBV7-3 and TRBJ2-7; 7 bases map to TRBD1. Germline lookup yields CDR1 SGHTA and CDR2 FQGTGA. The CDR3 spans 14 residues. V was pared by 2 bases and J by 3 bases, with 4 bases of the junction left unmatched. CDR3 sequence (DNA): TGTGCCAGCAGCTTAGGGCCAGGGGGCTACGAGCAGTACTTC. Translating gives CASSLGPGGYEQYF.

This chain uses TRBV19 with TRBJ1-2; possible D gene TRBD1, 5 bases. The CDR3 runs to 15 residues. Germline assignment: CDR1 LNHDA and CDR2 SQIVND (reference sequence). The V and J ends lost 3 bases and 0 bases respectively, with 11 bases between them. The DNA for the CDR3 is TGTGCCAGTAGTATCGGGGCAGGAGCTAACTATGGCTACACCTTC. Translation: CASSIGAGANYGYTF.

V is TRBV14 and J is TRBJ2-1; D possibly corresponds to TRBD2 (6 bases). The CDR3 is 15 residues long. Trimming took off 0 bases at V and 9 bases at J, with 15 bases between the two ends. Germline-derived CDR1 and CDR2 are SGHDN and FVKESK. In nucleotides, the CDR3 is TGTGCCAGCAGCCAAGATAGGCAGGGAGGTATTGAGCAGTTCTTC. Translation: CASSQDRQGGIEQFF. The full variable domain, rest sourced from reference TRBV14 and TRBJ2-1, is EAGVTQFPSHSVIEKGQTVTLRCDPISGHDNLYWYRRVMGKEIKFLLHFVKESKQDESGMPNNRFLAERTGGTYSTLKVQPAELEDSGVYFCASSQDRQGGIEQFFGPGTRLTVL.

V and J are TRBV20-1 and TRBJ1-3, with no clear D. Germline CDR1 is DFQATT and CDR2 is SNEGSKA (reference sequence). Deletions cut 1 base from V and 9 bases from J, with 7 bases between. The length of the CDR3 is 11 residues. The CDR3, as DNA: TGCAGTGCTAGAGGGAGGAGCACCATATATTTT. It encodes CSARGRSTIYF.

The sample holds a few counts of this clonotype. The chain is built from TRBV12-3 or TRBV12-4 and TRBJ1-5, with D uncertain. The CDR3 extends over 14 amino acids. With 3 bases removed from V and 6 bases from J, the gap between germline ends came to 12 bases. CDR3 in amino acids: CASSFSGSVQPQHF. DNA of the CDR3: TGTGCCAGCAGTTTCTCCGGGTCGGTTCAGCCCCAGCATTTT.